The entry below gives a single T cell receptor beta chain sequence along with its context. V shed 6 bases and J 8 bases; nucleotides not matched to a gene: 8. CDR1 and CDR2 from the germline V gene are SNHLY and FYNNEI. The CDR3 contains 16 residues. These data originate in a study of technical replicates of blood from a handful of donors. The data were produced by immunoSEQ multiplex PCR, yet TCRdb's version contains in-frame clones alone and is incomplete. The table includes more than 75,000 clones, almost 97% detected once. Sequenced sample: T cells isolated from PBMCs. This TCR was sampled from a human donor in good health. The V gene is TRBV2, the J gene TRBJ2-1; 15 nucleotides match TRBD2. The CDR3 nucleotides read TGTGCCAGCAGGGGGGGGACTAGCGGGAGGTTAGATGAGCAGTTCTTC. This sequence encodes CASRGGTSGRLDEQFF.